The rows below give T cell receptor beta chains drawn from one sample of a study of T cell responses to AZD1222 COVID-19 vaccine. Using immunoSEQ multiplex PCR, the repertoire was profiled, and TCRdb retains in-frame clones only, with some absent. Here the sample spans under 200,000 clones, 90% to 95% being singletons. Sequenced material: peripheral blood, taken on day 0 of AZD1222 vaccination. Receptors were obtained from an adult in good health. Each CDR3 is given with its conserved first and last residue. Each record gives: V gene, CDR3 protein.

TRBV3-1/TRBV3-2	CASSQEGGDTEAFF
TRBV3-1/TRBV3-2	CASSLTAGGNTEAFF
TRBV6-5	CASSQAGGEQYF
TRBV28	CASSRGRDRQYF
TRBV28	CASTPGGSSGNTIYF
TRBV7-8	CASSLGVRESYGYTF
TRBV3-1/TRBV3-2	CASSQVTGSSYNSPLHF
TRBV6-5	CASSYLTRDRGNGYTF
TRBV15	CATSRVGNTEAFF
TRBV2	CASRRLGEKLFF
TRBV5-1	CASSLVGRLSF
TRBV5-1	CASSHGTSGGNEQFF
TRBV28	CASNPIDRKYGEQYF
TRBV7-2	CASSGGGGVYGYTF
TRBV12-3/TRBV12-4	CASSPRGARGYTF
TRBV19	CASSMAGGSSYEQYF
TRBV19	CASKTTGLDVRGYTF
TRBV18	CASSLGQNTEAFF
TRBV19	CASSMTGTGDYGYTF
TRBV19	CASSISWDTSDSPLHF
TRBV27	CASSLFRLGGEEKLFF
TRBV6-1	CASSVATRAGTEAFF